A selection of T cell receptor beta chains follows, all from one sample in a study of blood T cells in healthy people across ages. Each CDR3 protein is one row after TCRdb ran MiXCR on the 5' RACE reads. Here the sample spans fewer than 2,000,000 distinct CDR3 sequences, more than 35% being singletons. Sequencing input: blood. The receptors come from a human donor in good health. Each CDR3 is given with its conserved first and last residue. Each record gives: V gene, J gene, CDR3 protein.

TRBV4-1	NA	CASSQGWGGLYEQYF
TRBV5-1	TRBJ1-1	CASSLLHGDEAFF
TRBV5-1	TRBJ2-2	CASSLALAGELFF
TRBV20-1	TRBJ1-4	CSAPPTGLATNEKLFF
TRBV5-1	TRBJ2-3	CASSYRTETDTQYF
TRBV12-5	NA	CASGLTPDRGLKTQYF
TRBV29-1	TRBJ2-4	CSVAQGGLQYF
TRBV20-1	TRBJ2-1	CSARSSTGRTSYNEQFF
TRBV4-3	TRBJ2-1	CASSPGRPKPNEQFF
TRBV4-1	TRBJ1-4	CASSQGSGGTVNEKLFF
TRBV7-9	TRBJ2-6	CASSLPGLGIPGANVLTF
TRBV7-9	TRBJ2-6	CASSSGLGRPGANVLTF
TRBV9	TRBJ1-2	CASSVVGVQGYGYTF
TRBV5-1	TRBJ2-7	CASSLAGTTLRDEQYF